This TCR beta chain came from a study of cytomegalovirus exposure and HLA in healthy donors. Study-level findings and limits: In a later analysis, TCR beta V- and J-gene trimming showed a link to a missense DCLRE1C variant. Equally common other TCR beta chains were less clonally expanded than HLA-associated ones, a later analysis found.

Healthy bone marrow donors supplied every sample. This clone is a singleton in its sample. The antigen remains undetermined. The PCR ran on 60 Vbeta and 13 Jbeta primers. Method: immunoSEQ multiplex PCR; TCRdb's copy keeps in-frame clones and lacks some. The data show roughly 120,000 clones, 65% to 80% seen once. The source material was PBMCs. This clonotype was sampled from a human donor in good health.

The CDR3 DNA sequence: TGTGCCATCAGTGGCTCGAGGGAAAACACAGATACGCAGTATTTT. Amino acid sequence: CAISGSRENTDTQYF. The chain couples TRBV10-3 to TRBJ2-3, with D possibly matching TRBD2 (5 bases). CDR1 and CDR2 from the germline V gene are ENHRY and SYGVKD. Trimming left V 4 bases short and J 2 bases short, with 13 bases between. The CDR3 contains 15 residues.